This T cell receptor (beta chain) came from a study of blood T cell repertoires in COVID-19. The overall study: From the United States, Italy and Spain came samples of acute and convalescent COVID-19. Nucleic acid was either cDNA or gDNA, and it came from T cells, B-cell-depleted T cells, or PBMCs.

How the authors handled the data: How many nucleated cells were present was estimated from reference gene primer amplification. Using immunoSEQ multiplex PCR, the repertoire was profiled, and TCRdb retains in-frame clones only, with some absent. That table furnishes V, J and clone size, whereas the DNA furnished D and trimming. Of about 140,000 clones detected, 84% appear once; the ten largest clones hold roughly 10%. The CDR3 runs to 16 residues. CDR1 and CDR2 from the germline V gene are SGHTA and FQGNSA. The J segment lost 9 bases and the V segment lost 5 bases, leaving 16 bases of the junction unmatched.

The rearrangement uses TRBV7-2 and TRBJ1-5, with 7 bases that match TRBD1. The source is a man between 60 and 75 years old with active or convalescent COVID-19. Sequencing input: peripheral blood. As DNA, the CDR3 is TGTGCCAGCAGCCCCCGGCAGGGTGGAGCAGGGGGGCCCCAGCATTTT. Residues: CASSPRQGGAGGPQHF.